This TCR beta chain was observed in a study of CD8+CD57+ T cells in acquired aplastic anemia. Overall study context: Sorted CD4+ and CD8+ cells gave an average of roughly 3 ug of DNA.

As concerns this clonotype: Its antigen is not identified.

Study results and caveats: Approximately 27 CD8+ CDR3 sequences occurred in both the patients and the controls.

Germline CDR1 and CDR2: SGHVS and FQNEAQ. Trimming cost V 5 bases and J 5 bases, with 12 bases left between them. This CDR3 is 13 amino acids long. The study profiled TCR beta VDJ and CDR3 using genomic DNA as template. TCRdb re-called the reads with MiXCR, one entry per CDR3 protein. The repertoire consists of 200,000 or so distinct CDR3 sequences, with 64% occurring once and the leading ten covering more than 45%. The sample consisted of sorted CD4+, CD8+, or CD8+CD57+ T cells (not recorded which) from PBMCs. The chain recombines TRBV7-8 with TRBJ1-1, with D hard to call. The clonotype comes from a human donor with severe aplastic anemia or a healthy control (not recorded which). CDR3 sequence reads: CASSPLGETEAFF. The DNA for the CDR3 is TGTGCCAGCAGCCCCCTCGGGGAGACTGAAGCTTTCTTT. Based on the CDR3 plus reference TRBV7-8 and TRBJ1-1, the full variable domain is GAGVSQSPRYKVAKRGQDVALRCDPISGHVSLFWYQQALGQGPEFLTYFQNEAQLDKSGLPSDRFFAERPEGSVSTLKIQRTQQEDSAVYLCASSPLGETEAFFGQGTRLTVV.